A selection of T cell receptor beta chains follows, all from one sample in a study of STAT3 mutations in large granular lymphocyte leukemia. Repertoires were generated with immunoSEQ multiplex PCR, while TCRdb's copy carries only in-frame clones and drops some. Here the sample spans some 10,000 clones, about 52% being singletons. The specimen sequenced was peripheral blood mononuclear cells. The receptors were sampled from a boy aged 5-17 years with T-cell large granular lymphocyte leukemia. Some clones in this sample may be carry-over from other donors' samples. Each CDR3 is given with its conserved first and last residue. A D gene is named only where the DNA matches it firmly. The listing skips clone size in some rows; elsewhere it reads once, few, many or a size class.

j_call d_call clone_size v_call cdr3_nt cdr3_aa
TRBJ2-3 . . TRBV6-5 TGTGCCAGCAGTCCGAACACAGATACGCAGTATTTT CASSPNTDTQYF
TRBJ2-5 . few TRBV30 TGTGCCTGGAGTTTTGGACTTCGGGAGACCCAGTACTTC CAWSFGLRETQYF
TRBJ2-1 TRBD2 . TRBV18 TGTGCCAGCTCCGGGGGAGGGAGCTCCTACAATGAGCAGTTCTTC CASSGGGSSYNEQFF
TRBJ2-7 . . TRBV6-6 TGTGCCAGCACCCACACAGGAGCCTACGAGCAGTACTTC CASTHTGAYEQYF
TRBJ2-7 . few TRBV14 TGTGCCAGCAGCCTGGGGCAGGGTTCCTACGAGCAGTACTTC CASSLGQGSYEQYF
TRBJ2-1 TRBD2 few TRBV6-6 TGTGCCAGCAGTCAGGTGACTAGCGGCTACAATGAGCAGTTCTTC CASSQVTSGYNEQFF
TRBJ1-2 . . TRBV7-9 TGTGCCAGCGGGGGGGGTTATGGCTACACCTTC CASGGGYGYTF
TRBJ1-5 . . TRBV6-5 TGTGCCAGCAGTTACTCGACGGGGCAGCCCCAGCATTTT CASSYSTGQPQHF
TRBJ2-7 . . TRBV6-5 TGTGCCAGCAGTTACAGACAGAACTACGAGCAGTACTTC CASSYRQNYEQYF
TRBJ2-7 . few TRBV21-1 TGTGCCAGCGACCCGTGGGGGAAGCGGGAGGGGCAGTACTTC CASDPWGKREGQYF
TRBJ2-7 TRBD1 . TRBV5-5 TGTGCCAGCAGCTTCGACAGGGGGCGAGGAGAGCAGTACTTC CASSFDRGRGEQYF
TRBJ1-6 . . TRBV7-2 TGTGCCAGCAGCTTAGCAGGGGACACCTATAATTCACCCCTCCACTTT CASSLAGDTYNSPLHF
TRBJ1-6 . few TRBV6-1 TGTGCCAGCAGTGAACGGAGGCAGGGGAATCTTTCACCCCTCCACTTT CASSERRQGNLSPLHF
TRBJ1-2 . . TRBV25-1 TGTGCCAGCAGTGATACGGGGGGCGCTTCCCCAAACTATGGCTACACCTTC CASSDTGGASPNYGYTF
TRBJ2-1 TRBD1 . TRBV7-8 TGTGCCAGCAGCTTCGGACAGGTTTTCGACAATGAGCAGTTCTTC CASSFGQVFDNEQFF
TRBJ1-5 . . TRBV30 TGTGCCTGGGGTAAAACAGGTTTAGGCAATCAGCCCCAGCATTTT CAWGKTGLGNQPQHF
TRBJ2-5 TRBD1 few TRBV18 TGTGCCAGCTCGAGGGACAGGGCTGAGACCCAGTACTTC CASSRDRAETQYF
TRBJ2-7 TRBD1 . TRBV4-3 TGCGCCAGCAGCCCTTGGACAGGGGGCTACGAGCAGTACTTC CASSPWTGGYEQYF
TRBJ1-1 . . TRBV7-9 TGTGCCAGCAGCCCAGGCGGCGGCATAGGGACTGAAGCTTTCTTT CASSPGGGIGTEAFF
TRBJ1-2 TRBD1 . TRBV7-9 TGTGCCAGCAGCGGGACAGCCCTAGATTTTGGTGGCTACACCTTC CASSGTALDFGGYTF
TRBJ1-5 . . TRBV7-8 TGTGCCAGCAGCTCGATTCAGGGGAATCAGCCCCAGCATTTT CASSSIQGNQPQHF
TRBJ1-2 . . TRBV5-1 TGCGCCAGCAGCTCGTACGACCCTGATGGCTACACCTTC CASSSYDPDGYTF
TRBJ2-3 TRBD1 . TRBV5-1 TGCGCCAGCAGCTTGGCCGGGACAGGGACCATCACAGATACGCAGTATTTT CASSLAGTGTITDTQYF
TRBJ2-3 . . TRBV27 TGTGCCAGCAGTTTATTAAGAGACCGCACAGATACGCAGTATTTT CASSLLRDRTDTQYF
TRBJ2-1 TRBD1 . TRBV7-9 TGTGCCAGCAGCTCCCAACGAACAGGGGGCGCCTACAATGAGCAGTTCTTC CASSSQRTGGAYNEQFF
TRBJ2-1 . . TRBV27 TGTGCCAGCAGTCTCCAGACTTTGTACAATGAGCAGTTCTTC CASSLQTLYNEQFF
TRBJ1-6 TRBD1 . TRBV27 TGTGCCAGCAGTTTTCCCCCCGGACAGGGAGGATTCTCACCCCTCCACTTT CASSFPPGQGGFSPLHF
TRBJ2-1 TRBD2 . TRBV5-4 TGTGCCAGCAGCGCCGGGACTAGCGGGGACAATTCCTACAATGAGCAGTTCTTC CASSAGTSGDNSYNEQFF
TRBJ1-2 . few TRBV15 TGTGCCACCAGCCAGCAGACTAACTATGGCTACACCTTC CATSQQTNYGYTF
TRBJ2-7 TRBD1 few TRBV7-9 TGTGCCAGCAGCACCCGACAGGGTCTAGGCGTGAACGAGCAGTACTTC CASSTRQGLGVNEQYF
TRBJ1-2 TRBD1 few TRBV7-8 TGTGCCACCAGACAGGGTCAGGGCTACACCTTC CATRQGQGYTF
TRBJ1-6 . . TRBV5-4 TGTGCCAGCAGCCTCGACCGGGGAATCAATTCACCCCTCCACTTT CASSLDRGINSPLHF
TRBJ2-1 . few TRBV30 TGTGCCTGGAGAAGACTAGTGAATGAGCAGTTCTTC CAWRRLVNEQFF
TRBJ2-5 . once TRBV25-1 TGTGCCAGCAGTGACCGGGGGCACCAAGAGACCCAGTACTTC CASSDRGHQETQYF
TRBJ1-1 . . TRBV5-1 TGCGCCAGCAGCTTGAGCCGGGACACTGAAGCTTTCTTT CASSLSRDTEAFF
TRBJ1-5 TRBD1 few TRBV12-5 TGTGCTAGTGGTTTGGACAGGGGACAGCCCCAGCATTTT CASGLDRGQPQHF
TRBJ2-3 TRBD2 . TRBV9 TGTGCCAGCAGCGTGTCGGGACTAGCGTCAGATACGCAGTATTTT CASSVSGLASDTQYF
TRBJ1-2 . . TRBV4-2 TGTGCCAGCAGCCAAGACTCTTCTTGGGGAAGGGATGGCTACACCTTC CASSQDSSWGRDGYTF
TRBJ1-5 . few TRBV6-5 TGTGCCAGCAGACCCGGCCTAAGCAATCAGCCCCAGCATTTT CASRPGLSNQPQHF
TRBJ1-6 . . TRBV6-5 TGTGCCAGCAGTTACTCTGGGGCCAACTTGAATTCACCCCTCCACTTT CASSYSGANLNSPLHF
TRBJ2-1 TRBD2 . TRBV7-9 TGTGCCAGCAGGGGCGGGAGTTCGTACAATGAGCAGTTCTTC CASRGGSSYNEQFF
TRBJ1-4 . . TRBV5-1 TGCGCCAGCAGCCGATCCCTCCTACAAGAAAAACTGTTTTTT CASSRSLLQEKLFF
TRBJ1-5 . few TRBV18 TGTGCCAGCTCACCAGACGTCTCCCGCAATCAGCCCCAGCATTTT CASSPDVSRNQPQHF
TRBJ1-5 . . TRBV15 TGTGCCACCAGCAGAGGTTTAGGGGAAAATCAGCCCCAGCATTTT CATSRGLGENQPQHF
TRBJ2-3 TRBD2 . TRBV5-1 TGCGCCAGCAGCGCAGGACTAGACACAGATACGCAGTATTTT CASSAGLDTDTQYF
TRBJ2-5 . . TRBV29-1 TGCAGCGTTTCCCGGGACTCTAGGAACCAGTACTTC CSVSRDSRNQYF
TRBJ2-7 . . TRBV30 TGTGCCTGGAGTCCAAACTCCTACGAGCAGTACTTC CAWSPNSYEQYF
TRBJ2-7 . . TRBV20-1 TGCAGTGCTTCGTACGAGCAGTACTTC CSASYEQYF
TRBJ1-6 TRBD1 . TRBV18 TGTGCCAGCTCACCAGACGGGACAGGAATAGTTTCACCCCTCCACTTT CASSPDGTGIVSPLHF
TRBJ2-3 . . TRBV18 TGTGCCAGCTCACCACCCCTGTCTGACAACACAGATACGCAGTATTTT CASSPPLSDNTDTQYF
TRBJ2-6 . . TRBV4-3 TGCGCCAGCAGCCAAGATATTAGGAGCGCTGGGGCCAACGTCCTGACTTTC CASSQDIRSAGANVLTF